This T cell receptor beta chain was obtained from a study of T cells expressing NK-cell markers. Study-wide context: According to the study, TCR beta repertoires originated from sorted CD3+CD56+NKG2C+, CD3+CD56+NKG2C- and CD3+CD56-NKG2C+ T cells.

The authors made TCR beta cDNA libraries by 5'RACE template switching. This switching added a universal primer site and UMIs. TCRdb reprocessed the 5' RACE reads and stores each CDR3 protein as one record, lacking DNA. This sample's table reports hundreds of thousands of distinct CDR3 sequences. The germline V gene encodes CDR1 KGHDR and CDR2 SFDVKD. The CDR3 spans 15 residues. The sequence was obtained from a man aged 18-69 years in good health. V is TRBV24-1 and J is TRBJ2-1; TCRdb's D call of TRBD2 is untestable without DNA. The sequenced sample was blood T cells: a sorted CD56 or NKG2C T cell subset, CD4+ or CD8+ T cells, or bulk PBMC T cells (not recorded which). CDR3 sequence reads: CATSDLAEGRDEQFF.